The following is a T cell receptor beta chain sequence with its context. What it recognizes is unknown. The CDR3 sequence is 15 residues long. The junction had 6 bases not matched to a gene; V was cut back by 5 bases and J by 3 bases. Per the germline V gene, CDR1 is SGHTA and CDR2 is FQGTGA. The record originates from a study of T cell responses to AZD1222 COVID-19 vaccine. Background on the study: Pooled samples include second doses given at about 4 or 12 weeks.

Regarding the study as a whole: AZD1222 recipients seropositive at baseline numbered only 5 or 6. Recipients of two AZD1222 doses showed rising Spike-specific TCR breadth and depth. Repertoires in all cases were sampled only once the peak T cell response had passed.

TCRdb's table, derived via immunoSEQ multiplex PCR, lists solely in-frame clones and lacks some. The sample lists 75,000 to 100,000 clones, 70% to 90% occurring once. This receptor was identified in an adult in good health. The input for sequencing was peripheral blood, taken on day 0 of AZD1222 vaccination. The chain carries TRBV7-3 and TRBJ2-5; 10 positions agree with TRBD2. In nucleotides, the CDR3 is TGTGCCAGCAGCCAGAGCGGGGGGGCTAAAGAGACCCAGTACTTC. This translates into CASSQSGGAKETQYF.